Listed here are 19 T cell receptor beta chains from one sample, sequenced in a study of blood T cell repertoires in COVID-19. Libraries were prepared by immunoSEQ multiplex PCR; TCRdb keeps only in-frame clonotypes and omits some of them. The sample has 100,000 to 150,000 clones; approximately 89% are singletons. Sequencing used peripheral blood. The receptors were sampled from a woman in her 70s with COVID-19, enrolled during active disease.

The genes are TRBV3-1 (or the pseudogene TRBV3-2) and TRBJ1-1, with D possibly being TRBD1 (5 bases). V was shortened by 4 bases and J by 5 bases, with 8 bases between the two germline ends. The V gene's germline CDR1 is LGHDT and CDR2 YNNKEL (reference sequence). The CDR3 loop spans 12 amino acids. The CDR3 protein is CASSPRGTEAFF. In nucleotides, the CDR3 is TGTGCCAGCAGCCCTCGGGGGACTGAAGCTTTCTTT.

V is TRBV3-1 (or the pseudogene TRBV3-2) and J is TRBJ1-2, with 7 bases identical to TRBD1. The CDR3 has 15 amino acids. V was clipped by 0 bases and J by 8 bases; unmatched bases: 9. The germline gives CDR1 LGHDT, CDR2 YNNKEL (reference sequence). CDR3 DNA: TGTGCCAGCAGCCAAGATCAGGCAGGGGGAAGGGGCTACACCTTC. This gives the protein CASSQDQAGGRGYTF.

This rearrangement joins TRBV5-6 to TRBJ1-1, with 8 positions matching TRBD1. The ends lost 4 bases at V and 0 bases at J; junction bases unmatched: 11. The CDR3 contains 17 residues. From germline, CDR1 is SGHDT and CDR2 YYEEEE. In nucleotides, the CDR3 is TGTGCCAGCAGCCCCCGGACAGGGTGGTCCATGAACACTGAAGCTTTCTTT. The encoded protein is CASSPRTGWSMNTEAFF.

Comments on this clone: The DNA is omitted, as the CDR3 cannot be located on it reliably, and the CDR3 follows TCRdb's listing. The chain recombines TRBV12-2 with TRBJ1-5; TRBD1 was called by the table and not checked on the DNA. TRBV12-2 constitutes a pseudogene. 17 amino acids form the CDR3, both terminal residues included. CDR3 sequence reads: CASRFPVAAGSNQPQHF.

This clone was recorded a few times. CDR3 nucleotide sequence: TGTGCCAGCAGCTCACAGGGGACCCAAGAGACCCAGTACTTC. Protein sequence: CASSSQGTQETQYF. V is TRBV7-2 and J is TRBJ2-5; 7 nucleotides agree with TRBD1. V shed 4 bases, J shed 1 base, and the junction held 3 bases outside the gene matches. Germline V gene lookup returns CDR1 SGHTA and CDR2 FQGNSA. The length of the CDR3 is 14 residues.

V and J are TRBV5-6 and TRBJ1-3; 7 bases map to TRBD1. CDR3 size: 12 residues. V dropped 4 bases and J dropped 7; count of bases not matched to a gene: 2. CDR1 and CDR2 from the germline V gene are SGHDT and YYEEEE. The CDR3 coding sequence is TGTGCCAGCAGCGCAGGGGGTAACACCATATATTTT. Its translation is CASSAGGNTIYF.

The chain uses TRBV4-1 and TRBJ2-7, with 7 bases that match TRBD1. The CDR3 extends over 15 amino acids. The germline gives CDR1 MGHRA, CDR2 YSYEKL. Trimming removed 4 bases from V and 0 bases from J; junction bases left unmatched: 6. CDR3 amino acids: CASSLGTADSYEQYF. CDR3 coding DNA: TGCGCCAGCAGCCTTGGGACAGCCGACTCCTACGAGCAGTACTTC.

This CDR3 is CAIGQGLGNIQYF. In nucleotides, the CDR3 is TGTGCCATAGGACAGGGTTTAGGAAACATTCAGTACTTC. The rearrangement uses TRBV10-3 and TRBJ2-4; 8 bases align to TRBD1. The germline CDR1 and CDR2 sequences are ENHRY and SYGVKD. The CDR3 is 13 residues long. The J segment lost 6 bases and the V segment lost 9 bases, leaving 7 bases of the junction unmatched.

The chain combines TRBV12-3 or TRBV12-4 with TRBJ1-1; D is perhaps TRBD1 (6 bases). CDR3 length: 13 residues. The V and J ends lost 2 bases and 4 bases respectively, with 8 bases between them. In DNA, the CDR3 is TGTGCCAGCAGTTTACAAGGGGGCACTGAAGCTTTCTTT. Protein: CASSLQGGTEAFF.

CDR3 coding DNA: TGTGCCAGCAGTACCCGTAGTGGGATGGACAGCTATGGCTACACCTTC. Translating it yields CASSTRSGMDSYGYTF. The V gene is TRBV7-2, the J gene TRBJ1-2, with a possible D match to TRBD1 (6 bases). Trimming left V 6 bases short and J 4 bases short, with 21 bases between. Germline lookup yields CDR1 SGHTA and CDR2 FQGNSA. The CDR3 loop spans 16 amino acids.

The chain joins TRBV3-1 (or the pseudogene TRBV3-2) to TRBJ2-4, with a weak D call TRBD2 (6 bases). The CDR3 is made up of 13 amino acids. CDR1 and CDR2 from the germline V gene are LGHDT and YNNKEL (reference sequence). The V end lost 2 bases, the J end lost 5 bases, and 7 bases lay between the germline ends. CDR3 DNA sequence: TGTGCCAGCAGCCAAAGGAGGGAAAACATTCAGTACTTC. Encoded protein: CASSQRRENIQYF.

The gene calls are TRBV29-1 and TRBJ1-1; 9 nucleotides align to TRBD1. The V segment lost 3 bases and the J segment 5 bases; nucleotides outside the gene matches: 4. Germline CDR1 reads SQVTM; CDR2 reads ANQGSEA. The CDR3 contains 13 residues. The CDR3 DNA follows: TGCAGCGTTGAGACAGGGGGTGGTACTGAAGCTTTCTTT. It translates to CSVETGGGTEAFF. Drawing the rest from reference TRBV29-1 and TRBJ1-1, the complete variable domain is SAVISQKPSRDICQRGTSLTIQCQVDSQVTMMFWYRQQPGQSLTLIATANQGSEATYESGFVIDKFPISRPNLTFSTLTVSNMSPEDSSIYLCSVETGGGTEAFFGQGTRLTVV.

CDR3 sequence reads: CAHETVRDGYTF. The CDR3 DNA sequence: TGTGCCCATGAGACAGTCAGGGATGGCTACACCTTC. The rearrangement uses TRBV30 and TRBJ1-2, with a tentative D call TRBD1 (5 bases). Trimming stripped 8 bases from V and 6 bases from J, with 16 bases between. Germline V gives CDR1 GTSNPN, CDR2 SVGIG (reference sequence). The CDR3 runs to 12 residues.

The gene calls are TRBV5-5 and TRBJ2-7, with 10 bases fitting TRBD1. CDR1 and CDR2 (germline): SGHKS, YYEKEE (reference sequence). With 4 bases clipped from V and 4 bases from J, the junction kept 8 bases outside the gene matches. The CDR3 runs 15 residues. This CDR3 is CASSGSGTGAYEQYF. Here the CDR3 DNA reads TGTGCCAGCAGCGGATCCGGGACAGGGGCTTACGAGCAGTACTTC.

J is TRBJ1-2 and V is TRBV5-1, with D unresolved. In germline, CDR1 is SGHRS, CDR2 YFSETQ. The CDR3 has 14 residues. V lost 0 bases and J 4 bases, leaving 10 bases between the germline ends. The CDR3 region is CASSLDSRGYGYTF. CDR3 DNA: TGCGCCAGCAGCTTGGACAGTCGTGGCTATGGCTACACCTTC.

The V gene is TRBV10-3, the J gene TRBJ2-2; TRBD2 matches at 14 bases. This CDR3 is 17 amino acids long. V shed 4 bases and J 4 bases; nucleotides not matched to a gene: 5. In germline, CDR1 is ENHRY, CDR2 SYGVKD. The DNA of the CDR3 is TGTGCCATCAGTGGACTAGCGGGGGGGTCGGCCACCGGGGAGCTGTTTTTT. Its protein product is CAISGLAGGSATGELFF.

The DNA of the CDR3 is TGTGCCAGCAGTTACATCTCCGTAAGCGAGAGTTCACCCCTCCACTTT. Its translation: CASSYISVSESSPLHF. The rearrangement links TRBV6-5 to TRBJ1-6; D remains unclear. Per the germline V gene, CDR1 is MNHEY and CDR2 is SVGAGI. The length of the CDR3 is 16 residues. V dropped 2 bases and J dropped 9 bases, with 17 bases sitting between them.

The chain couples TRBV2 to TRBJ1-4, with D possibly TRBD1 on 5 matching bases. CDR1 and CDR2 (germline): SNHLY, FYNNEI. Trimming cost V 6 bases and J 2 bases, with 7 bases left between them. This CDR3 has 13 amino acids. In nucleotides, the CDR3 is TGTGCCAGCAGACGGGGGACTAATGAAAAACTGTTTTTT. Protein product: CASRRGTNEKLFF.

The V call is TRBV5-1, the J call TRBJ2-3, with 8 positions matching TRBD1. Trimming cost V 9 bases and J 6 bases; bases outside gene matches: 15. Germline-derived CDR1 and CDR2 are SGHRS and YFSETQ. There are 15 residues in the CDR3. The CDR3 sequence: CATNGQGGRMDTQYF. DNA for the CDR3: TGCGCCACCAACGGACAGGGAGGTCGTATGGATACGCAGTATTTT.